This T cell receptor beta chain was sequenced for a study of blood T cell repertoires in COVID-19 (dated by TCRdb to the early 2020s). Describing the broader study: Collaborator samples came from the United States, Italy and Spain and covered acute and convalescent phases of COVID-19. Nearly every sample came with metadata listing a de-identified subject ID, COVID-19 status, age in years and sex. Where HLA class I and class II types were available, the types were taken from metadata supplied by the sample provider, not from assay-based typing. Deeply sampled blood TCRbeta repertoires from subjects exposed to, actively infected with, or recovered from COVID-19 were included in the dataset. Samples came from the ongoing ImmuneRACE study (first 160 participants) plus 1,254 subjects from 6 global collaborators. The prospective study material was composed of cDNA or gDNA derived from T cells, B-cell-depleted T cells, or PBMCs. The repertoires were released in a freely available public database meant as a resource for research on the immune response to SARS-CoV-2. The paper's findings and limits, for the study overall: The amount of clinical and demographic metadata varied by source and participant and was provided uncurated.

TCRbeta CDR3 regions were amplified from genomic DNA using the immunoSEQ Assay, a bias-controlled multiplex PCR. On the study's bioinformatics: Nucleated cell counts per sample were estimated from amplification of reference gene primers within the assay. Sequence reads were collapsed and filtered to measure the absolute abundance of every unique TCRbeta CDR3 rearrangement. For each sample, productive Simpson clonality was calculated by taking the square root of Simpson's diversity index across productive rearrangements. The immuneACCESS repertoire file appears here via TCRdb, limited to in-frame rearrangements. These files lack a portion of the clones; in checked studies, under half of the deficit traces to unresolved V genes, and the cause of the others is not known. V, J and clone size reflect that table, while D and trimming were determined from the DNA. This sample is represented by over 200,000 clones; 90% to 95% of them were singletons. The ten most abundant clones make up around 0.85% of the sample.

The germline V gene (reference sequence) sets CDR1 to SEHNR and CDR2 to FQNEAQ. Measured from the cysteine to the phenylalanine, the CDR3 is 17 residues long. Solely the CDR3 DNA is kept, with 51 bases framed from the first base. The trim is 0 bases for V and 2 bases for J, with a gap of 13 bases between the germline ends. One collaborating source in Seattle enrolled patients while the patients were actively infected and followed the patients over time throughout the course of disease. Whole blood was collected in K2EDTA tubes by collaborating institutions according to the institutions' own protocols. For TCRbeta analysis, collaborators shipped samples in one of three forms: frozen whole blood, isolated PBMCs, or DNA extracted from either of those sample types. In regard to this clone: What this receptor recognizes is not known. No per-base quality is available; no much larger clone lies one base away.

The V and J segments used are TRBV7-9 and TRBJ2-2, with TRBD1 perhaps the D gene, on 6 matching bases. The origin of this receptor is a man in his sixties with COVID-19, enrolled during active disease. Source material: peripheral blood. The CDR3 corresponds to CASSLATGGFNTGELFF. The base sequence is TGTGCCAGCAGCTTAGCGACTGGGGGCTTTAACACCGGGGAGCTGTTTTTT.